This entry features one T cell receptor beta chain sequence. This sample stems from a study of OX40 agonist ivuxolimab in advanced cancers. As for the study in general: Three patients had partial responses: one hepatocellular carcinoma, two cutaneous melanoma.

Some clones are missing from TCRdb's copy, which holds only in-frame ones; the method was immunoSEQ multiplex PCR. The sample contains tens of thousands of clones, approximately 85% of which appear only once. Germline lookup yields CDR1 SGHRS and CDR2 YFSETQ. The V end lost 0 bases, the J end lost 4 bases, and 14 bases lay between the germline ends. This CDR3 is 16 amino acids long. This TCR derives from an adult with an advanced solid tumor such as melanoma, head and neck, liver or kidney cancer. The sample here was CD4+ or CD8+ T cells sorted from blood, taken in a trial of the OX40 agonist ivuxolimab. The genes are TRBV5-1 and TRBJ1-3; D gene unclear. The chain's CDR3 is CASSLAEQRLGNTIYF. CDR3 sequence (DNA): TGCGCCAGCAGCTTGGCCGAACAGCGACTCGGAAACACCATATATTTT. Filled out from reference TRBV5-1 and TRBJ1-3, the complete variable domain reads KAGVTQTPRYLIKTRGQQVTLSCSPISGHRSVSWYQQTPGQGLQFLFEYFSETQRNKGNFPGRFSGRQFSNSRSEMNVSTLELGDSALYLCASSLAEQRLGNTIYFGEGSWLTVV.